These 21 T cell receptor beta chains share one sample of origin, sequenced in a study of T cells in Graves' hyperthyroidism and ophthalmopathy. Authors of the study amplified TCR beta CDR3 regions from RNA transcripts. The HTBI set primed first-round TCR CDR3 RT-PCR. MiXCR was run by TCRdb on the multiplex PCR reads, yielding one entry per CDR3 protein. The profile shows about 640,000 distinct CDR3 sequences, about 14% of them singletons. Sample: blood. The receptors derive from a woman aged 45 to 65 with Graves' ophthalmopathy.

The V call is TRBV28, the J call TRBJ1-2; no reliable D call. CDR1 is MDHEN and CDR2 is SYDVKM in the germline V gene. The CDR3 runs 14 residues. V was pared by 6 bases and J by 6 bases, with 17 bases between. CDR3 coding DNA: TGTGCCAGCAGCCAAGATCTTGTAGGGAATGGCTACACCTTC. Protein product: CASSQDLVGNGYTF.

In its sample, this clonotype was seen a few times. The rearrangement links TRBV28 to TRBJ2-3; 8 positions agree with TRBD1. Germline V lookup: CDR1 MDHEN, CDR2 SYDVKM. V was pared by 7 bases and J by 4 bases, with 13 bases of the junction left unmatched. There are 16 residues in the CDR3. The CDR3 DNA is TGTGCCAGCACCCCCCGGGACAGGCCTAAGTCAGATACGCAGTATTTT. This codes for CASTPRDRPKSDTQYF.

A few counts support this clonotype. The chain carries TRBV15 and TRBJ2-1, with 11 bases identical to TRBD2. V was pared by 3 bases and J by 7 bases, with 14 bases of the junction left unmatched. This CDR3 is built from 18 residues. The germline V gene has CDR1 LNHNV and CDR2 YYDKDF (reference sequence). The DNA for the CDR3 is TGTGCCACCAGCAGTTTCGAGGGGGGACTAGCGGAGTCGAATGAGCAGTTCTTC. This translates into CATSSFEGGLAESNEQFF.

This clonotype was recorded at least ten times. The V and J genes are TRBV5-1 and TRBJ2-7; 7 positions agree with TRBD1. This CDR3 region has 16 residues. Losses at the gene ends were 0 bases for V and 3 bases for J; bases not matched to a gene: 9. CDR1 and CDR2 from the germline V gene are SGHRS and YFSETQ. This CDR3 is CASSLAEGASVYEQYF. The CDR3 nucleotides read TGCGCCAGCAGCTTGGCCGAGGGGGCCTCGGTCTACGAGCAGTACTTC.

This clonotype was seen repeatedly, ten times or more. The chain's CDR3 is CSHLSSYNEQFF. CDR3 nucleotide sequence: TGCAGTCACTTATCCTCCTACAATGAGCAGTTCTTC. The V and J genes are TRBV20-1 and TRBJ2-1, with D unclear. V lost 8 bases and J lost 0, with 8 bases in between. The V gene's germline CDR1 is DFQATT and CDR2 SNEGSKA (reference sequence). CDR3 length: 12 residues.

The V and J genes are TRBV7-2 and TRBJ1-1, with D hard to call. In germline, CDR1 is SGHTA, CDR2 FQGNSA. The CDR3 spans 13 residues. V was cut by 5 bases and J by 0 bases, with 7 bases left in between. The CDR3 loop reads CASSTQLNTEAFF. The CDR3 DNA is TGTGCCAGCAGCACTCAGCTGAACACTGAAGCTTTCTTT.

This clonotype was recorded once. A much larger clone sits a single nucleotide away, making a read error possible. The chain carries TRBV20-1 and TRBJ1-3; no firm D call. The CDR3 spans 12 residues. CDR1 and CDR2 (germline): DFQATT, SNEGSKA (reference sequence). Written as DNA, the CDR3 is TGCAGTGCGAGGTACTCTGGAACCACCATATATTTT. Translated, it gives CSARYSGTTIYF.

The CDR3 nucleotides are TGCAGTGCTAGATCTACCCGGACAGGGAATGAAAAACTGTTTTTT. Translation gives CSARSTRTGNEKLFF. The gene calls are TRBV20-1 and TRBJ1-4, with 8 bases lining up with TRBD1. The V gene end was trimmed by 2 bases and the J gene end by 5 bases; junction bases not matched to a gene: 7. Germline lookup yields CDR1 DFQATT and CDR2 SNEGSKA (reference sequence). The CDR3 has 15 amino acids.

This clonotype was found many times. The V gene is TRBV6-1, the J gene TRBJ2-7; D is tentatively TRBD1 or TRBD2 (5 bases each). V dropped 7 bases and J dropped 1 base, with 14 bases sitting between them. This CDR3 region has 14 residues. The germline V gene has CDR1 MNHNS and CDR2 SASEGT. This CDR3 is CASTESGPSYEQYF. CDR3 DNA: TGTGCCAGCACTGAGTCGGGACCGTCCTACGAGCAGTACTTC.

This rearrangement joins TRBV19 to TRBJ2-1; TRBD2 matches at 11 bases. Trimming took 7 bases from V and 8 from J; bases not matched to a gene: 4. Germline V CDR1 and CDR2: LNHDA, SQIVND (reference sequence). This CDR3 contains 13 residues. CDR3 in DNA: TGTGCCAGTAAACTAGCGGGAGTTTATGAGCAGTTCTTC. Amino acid sequence: CASKLAGVYEQFF.

This clonotype has more than one count but fewer than ten. The rearrangement links TRBV20-1 to TRBJ2-3, with 12 bases aligning to TRBD2. CDR3 length: 16 residues. Germline V gene sequence: CDR1 DFQATT, CDR2 SNEGSKA (reference sequence). J gave up 1 base and V 1 base, and 3 bases lay outside the gene matches. Written as DNA, the CDR3 is TGCAGTGCTAGAGGCGGACTAGCGGGACGCACAGATACGCAGTATTTT. It yields the protein CSARGGLAGRTDTQYF.

This clonotype occurred many times. CDR3 residues: CSARTTTSWYEQYF. The CDR3 DNA reads TGCAGTGCTAGAACTACCACTAGTTGGTACGAGCAGTACTTC. This chain links TRBV20-1 with TRBJ2-7; a possible D gene is TRBD2 (5 bases). In germline, CDR1 is DFQATT, CDR2 SNEGSKA (reference sequence). The ends were cut back, 2 bases at V and 4 bases at J, with 15 bases in the middle. CDR3 size: 14 residues.

The chain carries TRBV6-1 and TRBJ2-7; D gene uncertain. V shed 2 bases and J shed 6 bases, with 17 bases lying between them. The CDR3 contains 15 residues. The germline gives CDR1 MNHNS, CDR2 SASEGT. The CDR3 is CASSELTLHGSEQYF. The CDR3 DNA sequence: TGTGCCAGCAGTGAATTGACCCTTCATGGAAGCGAGCAGTACTTC.

This clonotype was detected many times. V and J are TRBV28 and TRBJ2-4; a possible D gene is TRBD2 (6 bases). The V end lost 2 bases, the J end lost 3 bases, and 17 bases lay between the germline ends. The CDR3 spans 17 residues. Germline V lookup: CDR1 MDHEN, CDR2 SYDVKM. CDR3 coding DNA: TGTGCCAGCAGTTTAAATCTTCGCGGGCGGGACAAAAACATTCAGTACTTC. Protein sequence: CASSLNLRGRDKNIQYF.

This chain connects TRBV19 to TRBJ2-3; 10 bases are shared with TRBD2. The CDR3 consists of 15 residues. The junction had 7 bases not matched to a gene; V was cut back by 6 bases and J by 4 bases. The germline CDR1 and CDR2 sequences are LNHDA and SQIVND (reference sequence). The CDR3 DNA is TGTGCCAGTAGACCTAGCGGGAGTATCTCAGATACGCAGTATTTT. It is translated as CASRPSGSISDTQYF.

This clonotype was detected ten times or more. The chain employs TRBV30 and TRBJ2-2; D unresolved. The CDR3 runs 14 residues. Germline V lookup: CDR1 GTSNPN, CDR2 SVGIG (reference sequence). V was cut by 2 bases and J by 7 bases, with 14 bases left in between. The CDR3 region is CAWSLKGSYGELFF. CDR3 bases: TGTGCCTGGAGTTTGAAGGGTTCCTACGGGGAGCTGTTTTTT.

This clonotype has a count of ten or more. The rearrangement links TRBV7-2 to TRBJ2-3, with 7 bases fitting TRBD2. The CDR3 extends over 15 amino acids. V was clipped by 5 bases and J by 1 base; unmatched bases: 6. The germline V gene encodes CDR1 SGHTA and CDR2 FQGNSA. The CDR3 DNA is TGTGCCAGCAGCCCGGCGGCGGGGGGCACAGATACGCAGTATTTT. Protein product: CASSPAAGGTDTQYF.

This clonotype was found many times. The rearrangement uses TRBV7-8 and TRBJ2-1, with 7 bases fitting TRBD2. The germline CDR1 and CDR2 sequences are SGHVS and FQNEAQ. This CDR3 is 12 amino acids long. V was pared by 8 bases and J by 9 bases, with 7 bases of the junction left unmatched. The CDR3 loop is CASLAGAGEQFF. The CDR3 nucleotides are TGTGCCAGCCTGGCGGGAGCAGGTGAGCAGTTCTTC.

There are many counts of this clonotype. The rearrangement joins TRBV12-3 or TRBV12-4 to TRBJ1-1; 9 bases match TRBD1. The CDR3 extends over 13 amino acids. V shed 7 bases, J shed 11 bases, and the junction held 11 bases outside the gene matches. DNA for the CDR3: TGTGCCAGCATAACCGGGACAGGGCGTAGTGCTTTCTTT. Translating it yields CASITGTGRSAFF.

In this sample, this clonotype turned up many times. The rearrangement uses TRBV18 and TRBJ2-1, with 7 bases fitting TRBD1. Trimming cost V 2 bases and J 0 bases; bases outside gene matches: 7. The CDR3 spans 17 residues. CDR1 is KGHSH, CDR2 LQKENI, per germline. The CDR3 sequence: CASSPSTGFISYNEQFF. The CDR3 DNA sequence: TGTGCCAGCTCACCATCGACAGGGTTTATCTCCTACAATGAGCAGTTCTTC.

This clonotype was counted ten times or more. The chain carries TRBV28 and TRBJ2-5; D perhaps matches TRBD1 (6 bases). The V and J ends lost 3 bases and 4 bases respectively, with 9 bases between them. Germline V gene data show CDR1 as MDHEN and CDR2 as SYDVKM. The CDR3 has 13 amino acids. The CDR3 reads CASSFQQGETQYF. CDR3 coding DNA: TGTGCCAGCAGTTTTCAACAGGGAGAGACCCAGTACTTC.